This entry lists 14 T cell receptor beta chains sequenced from one sample in a study of T cells in Graves' hyperthyroidism and ophthalmopathy. TCR beta CDR3 regions were amplified from RNA. A first-round RT-PCR of the TCR CDR3 used the HTBI primer set. MiXCR, applied by TCRdb to the multiplex PCR reads, yields one record per CDR3 protein. The sample consists of more than 300,000 distinct CDR3 sequences, roughly an eighth of them appearing once. Sequenced: blood. These receptors originate from a young woman with Graves' hyperthyroidism.

The table lists this clonotype with many counts. The chain links TRBV9 to TRBJ1-2; 8 bases match TRBD1. The CDR3 spans 16 residues. V lost 4 bases and J lost 4; bases outside the gene matches: 12. CDR1 is SGDLS and CDR2 is YYNGEE in the germline V gene. The CDR3 sequence is CASSLRTGRPSYGYTF. CDR3 sequence (DNA): TGTGCCAGCAGCTTACGGACAGGGAGACCAAGCTATGGCTACACCTTC.

The CDR3 bases are TGCGCCAGCAGCTTGATAACAGACTACGGAGATACGCAGTATTTT. Translation: CASSLITDYGDTQYF. The V and J genes are TRBV5-1 and TRBJ2-3; tentative D call: TRBD2 (5 bases). The V and J ends lost 1 base and 5 bases respectively, with 14 bases between them. Germline V gene data show CDR1 as SGHRS and CDR2 as YFSETQ. The CDR3 is 15 residues long.

The sample holds many counts of this clonotype. V and J are TRBV6-5 and TRBJ1-5, with D uncertain. Trimming shortened V by 2 bases and J by 8 bases, and 10 bases separated the two germline ends. This CDR3 region has 13 residues. Germline CDR1 is MNHEY and CDR2 is SVGAGI. CDR3 in DNA: TGTGCCAGCAGTTACAGCCGGGAAAAGCCCCAGCATTTT. It translates to CASSYSREKPQHF.

The chain combines TRBV13 with TRBJ2-1; 7 bases agree with TRBD1. Germline V gene data show CDR1 as PRHDT and CDR2 as FYEKMQ (reference sequence). The CDR3 runs to 14 residues. The trim removed 3 bases at V and 7 bases at J, leaving 6 bases unmatched. CDR3 loop: CASSFFSGGNEQFF. The DNA of the CDR3 is TGTGCCAGCAGCTTTTTTTCAGGGGGAAATGAGCAGTTCTTC.

This clonotype came up many times. The CDR3: CASQEGRPSYEQYF. CDR3 bases: TGTGCCAGCCAGGAGGGCCGCCCCTCCTACGAGCAGTACTTC. The V and J genes are TRBV2 and TRBJ2-7; possibly TRBD2 for D (6 bases). Per germline, CDR1 SNHLY and CDR2 FYNNEI. V was cut by 8 bases and J by 0 bases, with 14 bases left in between. This CDR3 has 14 residues. Supplemented by reference TRBV2 and TRBJ2-7, the full variable domain reads EPEVTQTPSHQVTQMGQEVILRCVPISNHLYFYWYRQILGQKVEFLVSFYNNEISEKSEIFDDQFSVERPDGSNFTLKIRSTKLEDSAMYFCASQEGRPSYEQYFGPGTRLTVT.

This chain connects TRBV24-1 to TRBJ2-5; TRBD1 might be the D (6 bases). Germline lookup yields CDR1 KGHDR and CDR2 SFDVKD. With 3 bases removed from V and 2 bases from J, the gap between germline ends came to 15 bases. The CDR3 consists of 16 residues. The CDR3 loop is CATSDLTRTGQETQYF. CDR3 DNA: TGTGCCACCAGTGATCTCACCCGCACAGGGCAAGAGACCCAGTACTTC.

This clonotype was observed at least ten times. This rearrangement joins TRBV3-1 to TRBJ2-7; 7 nucleotides line up with TRBD2. The CDR3 is 14 amino acids. The germline V gene encodes CDR1 LGHDT and CDR2 YNNKEL (reference sequence). The trim removed 4 bases at V and 6 bases at J, leaving 9 bases unmatched. CDR3 amino acids: CASSLGGEGLEQYF. The CDR3 nucleotides are TGTGCCAGCAGCCTGGGGGGGGAGGGCCTCGAGCAGTACTTC.

Ten or more counts support this clonotype. This chain joins TRBV6-1 and TRBJ2-2; 8 bases are a match to TRBD2. The CDR3 spans 15 residues. The germline V gene has CDR1 MNHNS and CDR2 SASEGT. The V and J ends lost 2 bases and 4 bases, in that order; junction bases with no gene match: 3. CDR3 coding DNA: TGTGCCAGCAGTGAATTCGGGGGGGCCACCGGGGAGCTGTTTTTT. It is translated as CASSEFGGATGELFF.

The table lists this clonotype with many counts. The rearrangement links TRBV2 to TRBJ1-1; D gene ambiguous. V dropped 5 bases and J dropped 1 base, with 11 bases sitting between them. From germline, CDR1 is SNHLY and CDR2 FYNNEI. The CDR3 is 14 residues long. The DNA of the CDR3 is TGTGCCAGCAGTATCTCGACGGGGAACACTGAAGCTTTCTTT. It specifies CASSISTGNTEAFF.

This clonotype occurred many times. V usage is TRBV2 and J usage is TRBJ1-1, with D maybe TRBD1 (5 bases). The germline V gene encodes CDR1 SNHLY and CDR2 FYNNEI. V was trimmed by 1 base and J by 5 bases, leaving 11 bases between them. The CDR3 has 14 residues. CDR3 protein: CASSEVRGGTEAFF. The CDR3 DNA sequence: TGTGCCAGCAGTGAAGTCCGGGGGGGGACTGAAGCTTTCTTT. The full variable domain, in which reference TRBV2 and TRBJ1-1 provide the parts outside the CDR3, is EPEVTQTPSHQVTQMGQEVILRCVPISNHLYFYWYRQILGQKVEFLVSFYNNEISEKSEIFDDQFSVERPDGSNFTLKIRSTKLEDSAMYFCASSEVRGGTEAFFGQGTRLTVV.

This clonotype was recorded many times. V gene TRBV6-5 combines with J gene TRBJ1-1; 11 bases are a match to TRBD1. Germline V gene data show CDR1 as MNHEY and CDR2 as SVGAGI. V was pared by 0 bases and J by 4 bases, with 13 bases of the junction left unmatched. The CDR3 covers 19 residues. As DNA, the CDR3 is TGTGCCAGCAGTTACTCGAGGCCGGGACAGGGGGGTTCGAGCACTGAAGCTTTCTTT. This encodes CASSYSRPGQGGSSTEAFF.

This clonotype was observed at least ten times. This rearrangement joins TRBV28 to TRBJ2-2, with a tentative D call TRBD2 (5 bases). Trimming pared 3 bases from V and 5 bases from J, leaving 16 bases between. Per germline, CDR1 MDHEN and CDR2 SYDVKM. CDR3 size: 16 residues. CDR3 nucleotides: TGTGCCAGCAGTTTGGGTCAGCTGGCGGGTACCGGGGAGCTGTTTTTT. Amino acid sequence: CASSLGQLAGTGELFF.

This clonotype was detected ten times or more. For the CDR3, the DNA is TGCAGTGCCCCGCGACAGGGATCAGGCAATGAGCAGTTCTTC. Translation: CSAPRQGSGNEQFF. This sequence joins TRBV20-1 and TRBJ2-1; TRBD1 matches at 7 bases. Per the germline V gene, CDR1 is DFQATT and CDR2 is SNEGSKA (reference sequence). The length of the CDR3 is 14 residues. V gave up 6 bases and J gave up 6 bases; unmatched junction bases: 11.

This clonotype was picked up many times. The rearrangement joins TRBV28 to TRBJ1-6; D gene unclear. The CDR3 loop spans 10 amino acids. Trimming cost V 8 bases and J 9 bases, with 5 bases left between them. The V gene's germline CDR1 is MDHEN and CDR2 SYDVKM. The CDR3 reads CASGTSPLHF. The CDR3 region has the DNA TGTGCCAGCGGTACTTCACCCCTCCACTTT.